The source of this T cell receptor beta chain is a study of cytomegalovirus exposure and HLA in healthy donors. Overall study: The same platform used for the approximately 700 first-cohort repertoires was also used for the 120 validation repertoires, as a later analysis reported.

About this clone: Its antigen is unidentified.

Germline CDR1 and CDR2: SGHNT and YYREEE (reference sequence). CDR3 length: 14 amino acids. V was clipped by 2 bases and J by 1 base, with 9 bases between them. The assay was immunoSEQ multiplex PCR, and TCRdb's table has in-frame clones only and misses some. Of some 50,000 clones in the sample, about 94% are singletons; the top ten hold around 7.8%. Study-level results: In vitro experiments confirmed that three CMV-associated chains were specific for CMV antigens. The classifier reportedly diagnosed cytomegalovirus status with high sensitivity and specificity.

This chain links TRBV5-4 with TRBJ1-1; possible D gene TRBD1, 6 bases. The receptor's source is a woman aged 18-29 years in good health and CMV-seropositive. Sequenced input: PBMCs. CDR3 region: CASSLNRENTEAFF. DNA for the CDR3: TGTGCCAGCAGCTTAAACAGGGAGAACACTGAAGCTTTCTTT.